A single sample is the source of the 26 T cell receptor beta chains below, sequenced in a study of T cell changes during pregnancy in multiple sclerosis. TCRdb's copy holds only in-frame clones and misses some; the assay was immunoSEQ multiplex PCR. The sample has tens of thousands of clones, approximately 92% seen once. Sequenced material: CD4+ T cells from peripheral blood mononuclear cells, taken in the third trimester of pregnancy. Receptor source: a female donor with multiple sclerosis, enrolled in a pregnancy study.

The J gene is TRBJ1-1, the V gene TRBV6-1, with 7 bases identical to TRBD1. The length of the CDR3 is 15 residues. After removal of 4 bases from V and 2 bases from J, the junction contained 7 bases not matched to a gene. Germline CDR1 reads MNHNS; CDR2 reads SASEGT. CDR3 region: CASSVITGVNTEAFF. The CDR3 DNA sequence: TGTGCCAGCAGTGTCATAACAGGGGTCAACACTGAAGCTTTCTTT.

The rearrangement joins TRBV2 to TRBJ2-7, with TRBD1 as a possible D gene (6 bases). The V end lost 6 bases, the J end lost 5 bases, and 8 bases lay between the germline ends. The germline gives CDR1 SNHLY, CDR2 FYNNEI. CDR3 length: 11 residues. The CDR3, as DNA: TGTGCCAGCAGACAGGGTAACGAGCAGTACTTC. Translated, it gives CASRQGNEQYF.

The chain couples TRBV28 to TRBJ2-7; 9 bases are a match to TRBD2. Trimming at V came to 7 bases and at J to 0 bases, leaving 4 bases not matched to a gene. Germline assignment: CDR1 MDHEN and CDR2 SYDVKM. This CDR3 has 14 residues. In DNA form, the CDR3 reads TGTGCCAGCATCCTAGCGGGAAGCTCCTACGAGCAGTACTTC. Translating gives CASILAGSSYEQYF.

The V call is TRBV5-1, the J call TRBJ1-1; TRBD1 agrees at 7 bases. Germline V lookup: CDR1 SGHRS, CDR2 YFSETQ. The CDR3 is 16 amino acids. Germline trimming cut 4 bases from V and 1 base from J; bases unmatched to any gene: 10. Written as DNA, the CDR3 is TGCGCCAGCAGCCCCGGGACAGAAAGATGGAACACTGAAGCTTTCTTT. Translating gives CASSPGTERWNTEAFF. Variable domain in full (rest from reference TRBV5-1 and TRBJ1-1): KAGVTQTPRYLIKTRGQQVTLSCSPISGHRSVSWYQQTPGQGLQFLFEYFSETQRNKGNFPGRFSGRQFSNSRSEMNVSTLELGDSALYLCASSPGTERWNTEAFFGQGTRLTVV.

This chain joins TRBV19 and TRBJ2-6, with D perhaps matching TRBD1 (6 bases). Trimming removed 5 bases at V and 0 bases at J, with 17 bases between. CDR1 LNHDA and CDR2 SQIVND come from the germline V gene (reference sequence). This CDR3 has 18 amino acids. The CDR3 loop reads CASSADLQGSSGANVLTF. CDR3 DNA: TGTGCCAGTAGTGCCGATCTTCAGGGGAGCTCTGGGGCCAACGTCCTGACTTTC.

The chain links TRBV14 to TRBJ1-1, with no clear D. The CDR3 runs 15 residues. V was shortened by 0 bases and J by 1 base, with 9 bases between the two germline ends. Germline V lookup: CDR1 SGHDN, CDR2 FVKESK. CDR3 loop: CASSQDSAANTEAFF. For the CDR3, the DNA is TGTGCCAGCAGCCAAGACTCGGCGGCGAACACTGAAGCTTTCTTT.

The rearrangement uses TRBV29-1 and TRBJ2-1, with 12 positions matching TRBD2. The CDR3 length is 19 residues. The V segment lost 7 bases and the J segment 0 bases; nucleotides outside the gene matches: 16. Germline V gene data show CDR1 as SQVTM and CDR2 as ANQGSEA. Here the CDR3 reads CSAEIGGLAGQSSYNEQFF. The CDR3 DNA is TGCAGCGCCGAAATTGGAGGACTAGCGGGACAGAGCTCCTACAATGAGCAGTTCTTC.

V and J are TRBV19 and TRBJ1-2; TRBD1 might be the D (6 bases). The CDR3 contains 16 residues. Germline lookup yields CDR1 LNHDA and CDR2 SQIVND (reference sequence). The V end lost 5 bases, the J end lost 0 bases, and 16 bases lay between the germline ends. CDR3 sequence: CASSLRTAQSNYGYTF. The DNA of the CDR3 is TGTGCCAGTAGTCTCCGGACAGCACAATCTAACTATGGCTACACCTTC.

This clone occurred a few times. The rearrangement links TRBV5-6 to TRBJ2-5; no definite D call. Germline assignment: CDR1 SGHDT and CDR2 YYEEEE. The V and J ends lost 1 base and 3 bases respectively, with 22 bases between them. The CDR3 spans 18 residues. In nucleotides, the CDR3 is TGTGCCAGCAGCTTGTTCGTTTCGGCGGTGACTTCTAAAGAGACCCAGTACTTC. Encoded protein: CASSLFVSAVTSKETQYF.

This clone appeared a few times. In nucleotides, the CDR3 is TGCGCCAGCAGCTCCAGCCACCGCGACAGTGGGTTATATGGCTACACCTTC. It translates to CASSSSHRDSGLYGYTF. This chain uses TRBV5-1 with TRBJ1-2; possibly TRBD1 for D (5 bases). V shed 3 bases and J shed 5 bases, with 23 bases lying between them. The CDR3 has 17 amino acids. Germline CDR1 reads SGHRS; CDR2 reads YFSETQ. Using reference TRBV5-1 and TRBJ1-2 for the parts outside the CDR3, the full variable domain is KAGVTQTPRYLIKTRGQQVTLSCSPISGHRSVSWYQQTPGQGLQFLFEYFSETQRNKGNFPGRFSGRQFSNSRSEMNVSTLELGDSALYLCASSSSHRDSGLYGYTFGSGTRLTVV.

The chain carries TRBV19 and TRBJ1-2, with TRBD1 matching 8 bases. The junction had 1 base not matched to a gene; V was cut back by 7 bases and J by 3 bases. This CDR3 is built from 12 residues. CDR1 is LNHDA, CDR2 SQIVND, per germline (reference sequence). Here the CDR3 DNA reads TGTGCCAGTATGGGACAGGACTATGGCTACACCTTC. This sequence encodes CASMGQDYGYTF.

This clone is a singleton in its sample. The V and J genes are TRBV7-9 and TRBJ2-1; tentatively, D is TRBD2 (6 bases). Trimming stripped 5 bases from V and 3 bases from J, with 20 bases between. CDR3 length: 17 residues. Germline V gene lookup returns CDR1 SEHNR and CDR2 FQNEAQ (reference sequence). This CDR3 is CASSTPARDFSYNEQFF. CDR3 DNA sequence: TGTGCCAGCAGCACCCCCGCCCGGGACTTCAGCTACAATGAGCAGTTCTTC.

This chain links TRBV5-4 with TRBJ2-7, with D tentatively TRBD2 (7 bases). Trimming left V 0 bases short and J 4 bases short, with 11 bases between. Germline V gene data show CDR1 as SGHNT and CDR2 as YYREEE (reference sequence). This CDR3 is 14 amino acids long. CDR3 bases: TGTGCCAGCAGCTTGGAAGGGGGGGCATACGAGCAGTACTTC. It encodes CASSLEGGAYEQYF.

The CDR3 sequence is CARFPQAEDGNTIYF. The CDR3 DNA reads as TGTGCCAGGTTCCCTCAGGCGGAGGATGGAAACACCATATATTTT. The chain joins TRBV28 to TRBJ1-3; D not certain. The CDR3 covers 15 residues. The V gene lost 9 bases and the J gene lost 3 bases, with 18 bases spanning the gap. CDR1 and CDR2 (germline): MDHEN, SYDVKM.

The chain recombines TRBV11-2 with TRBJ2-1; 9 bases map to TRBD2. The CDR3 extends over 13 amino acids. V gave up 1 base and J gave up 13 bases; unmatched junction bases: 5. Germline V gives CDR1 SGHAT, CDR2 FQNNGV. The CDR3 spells CASSLALAGYQFF. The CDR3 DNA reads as TGTGCCAGCAGCTTAGCACTAGCGGGTTACCAGTTCTTC.

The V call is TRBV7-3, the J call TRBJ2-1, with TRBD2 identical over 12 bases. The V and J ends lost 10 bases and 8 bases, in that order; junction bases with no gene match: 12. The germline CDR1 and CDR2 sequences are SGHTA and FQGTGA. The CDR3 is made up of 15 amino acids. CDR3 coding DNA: TGTGCCAACGGGACTAGCGGGCCACCCAGGGATGAGCAGTTCTTC. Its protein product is CANGTSGPPRDEQFF.

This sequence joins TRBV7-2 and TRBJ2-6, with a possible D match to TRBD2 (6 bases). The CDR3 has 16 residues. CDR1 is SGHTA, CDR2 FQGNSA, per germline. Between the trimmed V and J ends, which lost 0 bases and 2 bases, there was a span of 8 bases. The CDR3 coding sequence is TGTGCCAGCAGCTTAGCGGGGAGGACTGGGGCCAACGTCCTGACTTTC. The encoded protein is CASSLAGRTGANVLTF. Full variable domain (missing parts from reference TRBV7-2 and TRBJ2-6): GAGVSQSPSNKVTEKGKDVELRCDPISGHTALYWYRQSLGQGLEFLIYFQGNSAPDKSGLPSDRFSAERTGGSVSTLTIQRTQQEDSAVYLCASSLAGRTGANVLTFGAGSRLTVL.

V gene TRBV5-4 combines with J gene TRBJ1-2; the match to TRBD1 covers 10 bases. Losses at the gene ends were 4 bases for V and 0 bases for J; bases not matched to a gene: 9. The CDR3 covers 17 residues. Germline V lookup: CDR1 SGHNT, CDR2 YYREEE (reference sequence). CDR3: CASSPGQGGKSNYGYTF. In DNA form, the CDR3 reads TGTGCCAGCAGCCCTGGACAGGGGGGCAAATCTAACTATGGCTACACCTTC.

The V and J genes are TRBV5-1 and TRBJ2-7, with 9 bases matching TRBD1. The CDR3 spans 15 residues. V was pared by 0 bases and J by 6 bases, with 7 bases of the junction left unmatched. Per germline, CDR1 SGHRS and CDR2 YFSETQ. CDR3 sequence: CASSLAVQGAREQYF. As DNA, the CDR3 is TGCGCCAGCAGCTTGGCCGTACAGGGGGCGCGCGAGCAGTACTTC.

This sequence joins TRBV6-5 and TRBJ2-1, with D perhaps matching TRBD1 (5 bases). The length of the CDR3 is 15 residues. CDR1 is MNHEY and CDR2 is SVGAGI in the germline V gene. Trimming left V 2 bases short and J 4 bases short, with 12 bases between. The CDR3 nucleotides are TGTGCCAGCAGTTACAAGCAGGGTCTATACAATGAGCAGTTCTTC. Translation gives CASSYKQGLYNEQFF.

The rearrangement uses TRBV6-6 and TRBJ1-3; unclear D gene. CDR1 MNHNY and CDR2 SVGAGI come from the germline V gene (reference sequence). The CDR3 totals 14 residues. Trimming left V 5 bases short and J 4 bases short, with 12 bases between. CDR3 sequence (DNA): TGTGCCAGCAGTCCCCCCGGGGTCGGAAACACCATATATTTT. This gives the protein CASSPPGVGNTIYF.

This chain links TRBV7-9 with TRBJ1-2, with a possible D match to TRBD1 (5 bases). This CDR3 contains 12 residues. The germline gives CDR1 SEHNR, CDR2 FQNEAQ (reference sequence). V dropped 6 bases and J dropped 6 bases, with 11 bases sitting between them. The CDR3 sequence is CASSWGGNGYTF. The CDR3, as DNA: TGTGCCAGCAGTTGGGGGGGGAATGGCTACACCTTC.

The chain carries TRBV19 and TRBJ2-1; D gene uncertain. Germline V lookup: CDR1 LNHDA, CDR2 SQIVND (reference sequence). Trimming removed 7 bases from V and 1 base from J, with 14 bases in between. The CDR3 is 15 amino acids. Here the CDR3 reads CASKERRSSYNEQFF. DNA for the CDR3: TGTGCCAGTAAGGAGCGCCGCAGTTCCTACAATGAGCAGTTCTTC.

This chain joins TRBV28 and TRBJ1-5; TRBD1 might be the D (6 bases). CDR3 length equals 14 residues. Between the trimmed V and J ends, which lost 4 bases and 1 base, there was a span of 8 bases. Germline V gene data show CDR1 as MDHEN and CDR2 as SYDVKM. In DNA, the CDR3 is TGTGCCAGCAGTTCAACAGGGAGCAATCAGCCCCAGCATTTT. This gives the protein CASSSTGSNQPQHF. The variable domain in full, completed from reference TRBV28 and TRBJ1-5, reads DVKVTQSSRYLVKRTGEKVFLECVQDMDHENMFWYRQDPGLGLRLIYFSYDVKMKEKGDIPEGYSVSREKKERFSLILESASTNQTSMYLCASSSTGSNQPQHFGDGTRLSIL.

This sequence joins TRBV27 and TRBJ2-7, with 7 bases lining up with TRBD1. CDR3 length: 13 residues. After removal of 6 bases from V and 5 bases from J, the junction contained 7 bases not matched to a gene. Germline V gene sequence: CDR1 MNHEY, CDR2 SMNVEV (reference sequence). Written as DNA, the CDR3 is TGTGCCAGCAGACAACAGGGGACCCACGAGCAGTACTTC. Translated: CASRQQGTHEQYF.

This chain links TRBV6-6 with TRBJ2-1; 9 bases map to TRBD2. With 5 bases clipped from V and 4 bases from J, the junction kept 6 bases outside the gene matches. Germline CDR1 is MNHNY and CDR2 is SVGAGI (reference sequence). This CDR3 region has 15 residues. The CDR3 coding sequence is TGTGCCAGCAGTCGTAGCGGGGGAATTTACAATGAGCAGTTCTTC. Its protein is CASSRSGGIYNEQFF.